The clone carrying this T cell receptor (beta chain) showed up just once. Authors' analysis steps: Amplifying reference gene primers gave estimates of nucleated cell counts. Some clones are missing from TCRdb's copy, which holds only in-frame ones; the method was immunoSEQ multiplex PCR. The V and J calls and clone size come from that table; D and trimming were worked out from the DNA. Here the sample spans fewer than 75,000 clones, over 70% being singletons. Per the germline V gene, CDR1 is KGHDR and CDR2 is SFDVKD. This CDR3 has 17 residues. Losses at the gene ends were 4 bases for V and 2 bases for J; bases not matched to a gene: 11. The data were taken from a study of blood T cell repertoires in COVID-19. Across the study: Samples representing acute and convalescent COVID-19 were sourced from the United States, Italy and Spain. T cells, B-cell-depleted T cells, or PBMCs provided the cDNA or gDNA that served as material.

The source material was peripheral blood. The chain employs TRBV24-1 and TRBJ1-1, with TRBD1 matching 8 bases. This receptor was taken from a man aged 60 to 75 with acute or convalescent COVID-19. CDR3 sequence: CATSDQGTGLSNTEAFF. The CDR3 bases are TGTGCCACCAGTGACCAAGGGACAGGTTTGAGCAACACTGAAGCTTTCTTT.